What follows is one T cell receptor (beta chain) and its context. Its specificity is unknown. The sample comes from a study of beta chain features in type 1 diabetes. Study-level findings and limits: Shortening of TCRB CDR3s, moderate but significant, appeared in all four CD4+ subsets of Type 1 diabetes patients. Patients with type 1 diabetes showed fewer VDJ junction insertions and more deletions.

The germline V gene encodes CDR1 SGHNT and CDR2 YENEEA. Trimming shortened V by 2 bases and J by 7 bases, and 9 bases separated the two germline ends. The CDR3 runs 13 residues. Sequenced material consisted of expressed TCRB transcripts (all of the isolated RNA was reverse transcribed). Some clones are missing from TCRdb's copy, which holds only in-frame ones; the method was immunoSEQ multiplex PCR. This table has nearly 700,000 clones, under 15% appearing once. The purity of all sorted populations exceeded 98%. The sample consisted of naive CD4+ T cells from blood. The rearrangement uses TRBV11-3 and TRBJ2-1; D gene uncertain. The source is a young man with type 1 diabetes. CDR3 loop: CASSLFPHNEQFF. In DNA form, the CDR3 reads TGTGCCAGCAGCTTATTCCCACATAATGAGCAGTTCTTC.